This T cell receptor beta chain was sequenced for a study of early T cells in non-severe SARS-CoV-2 infection. This clonotype has a handful of counts. TCRdb re-analysed the 5' RACE reads in MiXCR, keeping a single row per CDR3 protein. The sample shows 70,000 or so distinct CDR3 sequences, around 9.1% of them seen only once. The sample here was whole blood, taken at baseline. This TCR derives from an adult who was a healthcare worker with PCR-confirmed SARS-CoV-2 infection or an uninfected control (not recorded which).

Here the CDR3 reads CATRSGGSPLHF. CDR3 in DNA: TGTGCCACTCGTAGTGGGGGTTCACCCCTCCACTTT. The chain couples TRBV18 to TRBJ1-6; tentative D call: TRBD1 (5 bases). The CDR3 spans 12 residues. The V and J ends lost 10 bases and 9 bases respectively, with 13 bases between them. Looked up from germline, CDR1 is KGHSH and CDR2 is LQKENI.